The clone carrying this T cell receptor beta chain has only a few counts. These data come from a study of blood T cells in healthy people across ages. Trimming shortened V by 0 bases and J by 1 base, and 5 bases separated the two germline ends. This CDR3 comprises 15 residues. Per the germline V gene, CDR1 is SGHRS and CDR2 is YFSETQ. Sample-barcoded 5' priming and a J-beta primer mix drove a second PCR of roughly 7 to 11 cycles. A 12-random-nucleotide template-switch adaptor tagged each cDNA molecule. Via MiXCR, TCRdb re-called the 5' RACE reads, giving one row per CDR3 protein. Among some 1,800,000 distinct CDR3 sequences, roughly 43% were seen once, and the ten largest hold more than 20%.

The origin of this receptor is a human donor in good health. Material: blood. The rearrangement joins TRBV5-1 to TRBJ2-6, with unresolved D. The CDR3 region has the DNA TGCGCCAGCAGCTTGGCATGGTCTGGGGCCAACGTCCTGACTTTC. Translated, it gives CASSLAWSGANVLTF.